This T cell receptor (beta chain) was recovered during a study of regulatory T cells in long-lasting Graves disease. Building the TCR beta libraries relied on iRepertoire HTBI primers, and CDR3 regions underwent Arm-PCR. TCRdb re-called the multiplex PCR reads through MiXCR, storing one row per CDR3 protein. The sample shows 370,000 or so distinct CDR3 sequences, about 16% of them seen only once. The time point is: newly diagnosed GD, antithyroid drugs for less than 3 months. With RNA extracted from PBMCs as input, the TCR library was made. CDR3 length: 12 residues. V lost 6 bases, J lost 2 bases, and 7 bases lay in between. Germline V gives CDR1 KGHDR, CDR2 SFDVKD. Findings and caveats of the study: Reduced TCR diversity was observed in persistent Graves' patients versus newly diagnosed patients.

This clonotype has ten or more counts. Its specificity is unknown. These data also formed part of another study, on T cells in Graves' hyperthyroidism and ophthalmopathy. As that report states: When ophthalmopathy did not progress within 18 months, Graves' hyperthyroidism was considered stable. Patients with ophthalmopathy were separated from those with stable hyperthyroidism by a 13 V-J model. A median around 5.9 months before onset, the model predicted ophthalmopathy.

The V gene is TRBV24-1, the J gene TRBJ2-7; perhaps TRBD1 as D (6 bases). This receptor was identified in a young woman with Graves disease. The sample was peripheral blood mononuclear cells (PBMCs), taken at new diagnosis, from a patient treated with antithyroid drugs. The CDR3 DNA reads TGTGCCACCAGTAAGGGGGCCTACGAGCAGTACTTC. It is translated as CATSKGAYEQYF.